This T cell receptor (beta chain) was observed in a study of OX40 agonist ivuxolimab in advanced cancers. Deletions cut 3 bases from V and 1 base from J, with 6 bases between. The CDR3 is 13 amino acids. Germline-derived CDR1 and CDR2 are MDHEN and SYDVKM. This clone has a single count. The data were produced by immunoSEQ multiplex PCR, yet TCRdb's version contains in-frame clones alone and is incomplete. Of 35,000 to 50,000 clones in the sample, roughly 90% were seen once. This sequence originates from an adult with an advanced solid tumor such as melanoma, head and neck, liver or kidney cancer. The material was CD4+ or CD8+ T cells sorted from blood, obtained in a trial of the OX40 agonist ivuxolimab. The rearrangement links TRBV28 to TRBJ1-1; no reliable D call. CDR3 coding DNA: TGTGCCAGCAGTTTTTTACAGAACACTGAAGCTTTCTTT. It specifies CASSFLQNTEAFF.